Presented here are 29 T cell receptor beta chains from one specimen sequenced in a study of cytomegalovirus exposure and HLA in healthy donors. Generated by immunoSEQ multiplex PCR, the TCRdb table keeps only in-frame clones and is missing some. The repertoire holds 110,000 or so clones, 88% seen once, with about 2% in the top ten. Sequenced: PBMCs. All receptors derive from a woman between 18 and 30 years old in good health and CMV-seronegative.

The chain has TRBV7-6 and TRBJ2-7; TRBD1 is a possible D gene (6 bases). Germline loops: CDR1 SGHVS, CDR2 FNYEAQ. Deletions cut 1 base from V and 2 bases from J, with 12 bases between. The CDR3 consists of 15 residues. The CDR3 DNA is TGTGCCAGCAGCTTAGGGGTCGGACAGCCCTACGAGCAGTACTTC. It codes for CASSLGVGQPYEQYF.

The chain combines TRBV19 with TRBJ2-7; tentatively, D is TRBD2 (5 bases). Germline values: CDR1 LNHDA, CDR2 SQIVND (reference sequence). Deletions cut 5 bases from V and 2 bases from J, with 16 bases between. CDR3 length: 15 amino acids. CDR3 amino acids: CASSARGRGTYEQYF. The CDR3 nucleotides are TGTGCCAGTAGTGCTCGAGGCCGAGGGACCTACGAGCAGTACTTC.

The chain is built from TRBV5-1 and TRBJ2-7, with D tentatively TRBD2 (6 bases). V was pared by 0 bases and J by 2 bases, with 9 bases between. Germline CDR1 and CDR2: SGHRS and YFSETQ. This CDR3 has 14 amino acids. In DNA form, the CDR3 reads TGCGCCAGCAGCTTGGTGCGGGAACCCTACGAGCAGTACTTC. It yields the protein CASSLVREPYEQYF.

This clone was seen a handful of times. The rearrangement joins TRBV28 to TRBJ1-2; tentative D call: TRBD1 (5 bases). This CDR3 is built from 14 residues. Per germline, CDR1 MDHEN and CDR2 SYDVKM. V was pared by 6 bases and J by 5 bases, with 16 bases between. The CDR3 DNA reads as TGTGCCAGCAGATCCCCAGGGCCCCCTTATGGCTACACCTTC. This codes for CASRSPGPPYGYTF.

V usage is TRBV30 and J usage is TRBJ2-7; 8 nucleotides agree with TRBD1. After removal of 5 bases from V and 0 bases from J, the junction contained 3 bases not matched to a gene. The CDR3 length is 13 residues. Germline V gene lookup returns CDR1 GTSNPN and CDR2 SVGIG (reference sequence). CDR3 region: CAWGGQDSYEQYF. For the CDR3, the DNA is TGTGCCTGGGGGGGACAGGACTCCTACGAGCAGTACTTC. The complete variable domain, with remaining parts taken from reference TRBV30 and TRBJ2-7, reads SQTIHQWPATLVQPVGSPLSLECTVEGTSNPNLYWYRQAAGRGLQLLFYSVGIGQISSEVPQNLSASRPQDRQFILSSKKLLLSDSGFYLCAWGGQDSYEQYFGPGTRLTVT.

This clone was counted a few times. The chain joins TRBV7-6 to TRBJ2-2, with D perhaps matching TRBD2 (6 bases). There are 15 residues in the CDR3. Germline-derived CDR1 and CDR2 are SGHVS and FNYEAQ. Trimming removed 4 bases from V and 4 bases from J, with 13 bases in between. The CDR3 DNA follows: TGTGCCAGCAGCTCCCCCGGGGGAGTCACCGGGGAGCTGTTTTTT. Protein: CASSSPGGVTGELFF.

This chain uses TRBV9 with TRBJ2-7, with D unresolved. Germline CDR1 is SGDLS and CDR2 is YYNGEE. The germline V and J ends were trimmed by 1 base and 3 bases, with 8 bases remaining between them. This CDR3 contains 13 residues. As DNA, the CDR3 is TGTGCCAGCAGCGTAAGTGGCGGCTACGAGCAGTACTTC. It encodes CASSVSGGYEQYF.

This clone was observed a few times. V gene TRBV27 combines with J gene TRBJ1-6, with TRBD1 matching over 8 bases. Per the germline V gene, CDR1 is MNHEY and CDR2 is SMNVEV (reference sequence). Germline trimming cut 4 bases from V and 8 bases from J; bases unmatched to any gene: 10. The CDR3 runs 16 residues. The chain's CDR3 is CASSSYGQGGHSPLHF. CDR3 nucleotides: TGTGCCAGCAGTTCATACGGACAGGGAGGGCATTCACCCCTCCACTTT.

CDR3 sequence reads: CASSQVLAEETQYF. The CDR3, as DNA: TGTGCCAGCAGCCAAGTACTAGCGGAAGAGACCCAGTACTTC. The chain has TRBV14 and TRBJ2-5, with 8 bases that match TRBD2. With 1 base clipped from V and 3 bases from J, the junction kept 1 base outside the gene matches. The CDR3 totals 14 residues. CDR1 and CDR2 (germline): SGHDN, FVKESK.

V gene TRBV13 combines with J gene TRBJ2-7, with 7 positions matching TRBD1. Germline assignment: CDR1 PRHDT and CDR2 FYEKMQ (reference sequence). The CDR3 totals 15 residues. J gave up 2 bases and V 5 bases, and 9 bases lay outside the gene matches. The CDR3: CASSHRQGVPYEQYF. CDR3 bases: TGTGCCAGCAGCCACCGACAGGGAGTGCCCTACGAGCAGTACTTC.

The V and J genes are TRBV27 and TRBJ2-7; TRBD2 aligns across 9 bases. The CDR3 is 15 residues long. V shed 5 bases and J 4 bases; nucleotides not matched to a gene: 9. CDR1 MNHEY and CDR2 SMNVEV come from the germline V gene (reference sequence). The CDR3 is CASSQTGTSRYEQYF. DNA for the CDR3: TGTGCCAGCAGTCAAACCGGGACTAGCAGATACGAGCAGTACTTC.

The rearrangement joins TRBV19 to TRBJ1-1; perhaps TRBD1 as D (6 bases). Germline V gene lookup returns CDR1 LNHDA and CDR2 SQIVND (reference sequence). Between the trimmed V and J ends, which lost 11 bases and 6 bases, there was a span of 16 bases. This CDR3 contains 12 residues. CDR3 bases: TGTGCCTCCAATCAGAAGGGGGCTGAAGCTTTCTTT. Residues: CASNQKGAEAFF.

The rearrangement uses TRBV28 and TRBJ2-7, with D unresolved. Trimming left V 3 bases short and J 3 bases short, with 9 bases between. Per germline, CDR1 MDHEN and CDR2 SYDVKM. This CDR3 contains 13 residues. CDR3 DNA sequence: TGTGCCAGCAGTTTGATAACTGACTACGAGCAGTACTTC. Translation gives CASSLITDYEQYF. The full variable domain, completed using reference TRBV28 and TRBJ2-7, is DVKVTQSSRYLVKRTGEKVFLECVQDMDHENMFWYRQDPGLGLRLIYFSYDVKMKEKGDIPEGYSVSREKKERFSLILESASTNQTSMYLCASSLITDYEQYFGPGTRLTVT.

This clone was observed a few times. V and J are TRBV5-4 and TRBJ2-1; 7 positions agree with TRBD2. The germline V gene has CDR1 SGHNT and CDR2 YYREEE (reference sequence). V lost 0 bases, J lost 12 bases, and 12 bases stayed unmatched. CDR3 size: 15 residues. The CDR3 region has the DNA TGTGCCAGCAGCTTGGTGGCGAATCCTGGGGAGGGGCAGTTCTTC. The encoded protein is CASSLVANPGEGQFF.

The genes are TRBV19 and TRBJ1-5; D is possibly TRBD1 (6 bases). The V end lost 3 bases, the J end lost 2 bases, and 14 bases lay between the germline ends. Germline CDR1 LNHDA, CDR2 SQIVND (reference sequence). The CDR3 runs 16 residues. The chain's CDR3 is CASSISGGLGNQPQHF. CDR3 nucleotide sequence: TGTGCCAGTAGTATTTCGGGGGGGCTCGGCAATCAGCCCCAGCATTTT.

The sample holds one count of this clone. The CDR3 reads CASSLGGTGGGGYTF. In nucleotides, the CDR3 is TGTGCCAGCAGTCTAGGAGGGACAGGGGGCGGGGGCTACACCTTC. The chain is built from TRBV28 and TRBJ1-2, with 12 bases fitting TRBD1. The CDR3 covers 15 residues. CDR1 and CDR2 from the germline V gene are MDHEN and SYDVKM. The J segment lost 8 bases and the V segment lost 5 bases, leaving 9 bases of the junction unmatched.

The rearrangement joins TRBV5-1 to TRBJ1-2, with D maybe TRBD1 (6 bases). This CDR3 spans 17 amino acids. Deletions cut 4 bases from V and 4 bases from J, with 23 bases between. Germline CDR1 is SGHRS and CDR2 is YFSETQ. CDR3: CASSRGGREGGIYGYTF. CDR3 coding DNA: TGCGCCAGCAGCCGCGGGGGGCGCGAAGGTGGAATCTATGGCTACACCTTC. The full variable domain, in which reference TRBV5-1 and TRBJ1-2 provide the parts outside the CDR3, is KAGVTQTPRYLIKTRGQQVTLSCSPISGHRSVSWYQQTPGQGLQFLFEYFSETQRNKGNFPGRFSGRQFSNSRSEMNVSTLELGDSALYLCASSRGGREGGIYGYTFGSGTRLTVV.

The chain's CDR3 is CASSLVTGSGNSPLHF. DNA of the CDR3: TGTGCCAGCAGTTTAGTAACAGGCTCTGGGAATTCACCCCTCCACTTT. The chain is built from TRBV6-6 and TRBJ1-6, with TRBD1 as a possible D gene (5 bases). Trimming shortened V by 4 bases and J by 7 bases, and 17 bases separated the two germline ends. CDR1 is MNHNY, CDR2 SVGAGI, per germline (reference sequence). The CDR3 contains 16 residues.

The chain combines TRBV7-2 with TRBJ1-2; D not resolved. From germline, CDR1 is SGHTA and CDR2 FQGNSA. The CDR3 sequence is 15 residues long. V dropped 4 bases and J dropped 4 bases, with 16 bases sitting between them. CDR3 in DNA: TGTGCCAGCAGCTCGGCAGGCCAGCTTTTCTATGGCTACACCTTC. Its translation: CASSSAGQLFYGYTF. Variable domain in full (rest from reference TRBV7-2 and TRBJ1-2): GAGVSQSPSNKVTEKGKDVELRCDPISGHTALYWYRQSLGQGLEFLIYFQGNSAPDKSGLPSDRFSAERTGGSVSTLTIQRTQQEDSAVYLCASSSAGQLFYGYTFGSGTRLTVV.

The chain employs TRBV19 and TRBJ2-7, with 7 bases fitting TRBD2. Per the germline V gene, CDR1 is LNHDA and CDR2 is SQIVND (reference sequence). Trimming removed 6 bases from V and 4 bases from J; junction bases left unmatched: 12. The CDR3 is 15 amino acids. The CDR3 DNA follows: TGTGCCAGTAGCCCCGGGACTATCTTCGGGTACGAGCAGTACTTC. Translation: CASSPGTIFGYEQYF.

The chain links TRBV4-3 to TRBJ2-7; D is undetermined. The CDR3 spans 14 residues. Germline V gene data show CDR1 as LGHNA and CDR2 as YSLEER. The V gene lost 0 bases and the J gene lost 6 bases, with 12 bases spanning the gap. For the CDR3, the DNA is TGCGCCAGCAGCCAAGATATCCGTATTTTCGAGCAGTACTTC. Amino acid sequence: CASSQDIRIFEQYF.

This clone has a single count. The genes are TRBV6-5 and TRBJ1-4, with D perhaps TRBD1 (6 bases). Trimming cost V 6 bases and J 3 bases, with 14 bases left between them. Germline V lookup: CDR1 MNHEY, CDR2 SVGAGI. The CDR3 is 15 amino acids. CDR3 DNA: TGTGCCAGCAGCAACTCGGACAGCGCTAATGAAAAACTGTTTTTT. The encoded protein is CASSNSDSANEKLFF.

The chain recombines TRBV21-1 with TRBJ2-7; TRBD2, the D gene given by the table, was not confirmed from the DNA. TRBV21-1 is listed as a pseudogene. The length of the CDR3 is 20 residues. The DNA of the CDR3 is TGTGCCAGCAGCAGAAAAAAAGGACTAGACGAACAACGGAGCTCCTACGAGCAGTACTTC. Its translation is CASSRKKGLDEQRSSYEQYF.

V is TRBV6-4 and J is TRBJ2-2; 7 bases align to TRBD2. The CDR3 runs to 14 residues. V shed 6 bases and J 3 bases; nucleotides not matched to a gene: 4. In germline, CDR1 is MRHNA, CDR2 SNTAGT. The CDR3 is CASRPGGYTGELFF. The CDR3 DNA reads as TGTGCCAGCAGACCCGGGGGGTACACCGGGGAGCTGTTTTTT.

The chain links TRBV27 to TRBJ2-5, with D tentatively TRBD1 (5 bases). V shed 3 bases and J shed 5 bases, with 16 bases lying between them. This CDR3 is built from 15 residues. Germline CDR1 is MNHEY and CDR2 is SMNVEV (reference sequence). CDR3 DNA: TGTGCCAGCAGTTTTTTAAGGGGTGAATCGGAGACCCAGTACTTC. It is translated as CASSFLRGESETQYF.

This chain connects TRBV7-6 to TRBJ2-2; D not certain. The CDR3 extends over 14 amino acids. Trimming took off 1 base at V and 7 bases at J, with 10 bases between the two ends. Germline CDR1 and CDR2: SGHVS and FNYEAQ. CDR3 sequence: CASSLVNGRGELFF. The DNA of the CDR3 is TGTGCCAGCAGCTTAGTAAATGGCCGCGGGGAGCTGTTTTTT.

The rearrangement joins TRBV27 to TRBJ1-1, with D maybe TRBD1 (5 bases). The CDR3 has 14 amino acids. Trimming left V 3 bases short and J 11 bases short, with 19 bases between. Germline CDR1 is MNHEY and CDR2 is SMNVEV (reference sequence). CDR3 coding DNA: TGTGCCAGCAGTTTGTCTACCGACAGCACATACGCTTTCTTT. Translation: CASSLSTDSTYAFF.

This chain links TRBV2 with TRBJ2-7; 9 bases are a match to TRBD1. The length of the CDR3 is 13 residues. The germline CDR1 and CDR2 sequences are SNHLY and FYNNEI. The ends lost 6 bases at V and 9 bases at J; junction bases unmatched: 9. The chain's CDR3 is CASRGRQGGGQYF. CDR3 in DNA: TGTGCCAGCAGAGGTCGACAGGGGGGAGGGCAGTACTTC.

The J gene is TRBJ2-1, the V gene TRBV19, with 10 bases matching TRBD1. Per the germline V gene, CDR1 is LNHDA and CDR2 is SQIVND (reference sequence). V was pared by 3 bases and J by 0 bases, with 5 bases of the junction left unmatched. The CDR3 sequence is 17 residues long. CDR3 region: CASSIGTGASSYNEQFF. In nucleotides, the CDR3 is TGTGCCAGTAGTATCGGGACAGGGGCCAGCTCCTACAATGAGCAGTTCTTC.